This section outlines one T cell receptor beta chain sequence together with its context. There is no known antigen for this receptor. Per-base qualities were not stored, and no clone one base away is much larger. Whole blood was collected in K2EDTA tubes by collaborating institutions according to the institutions' own protocols. For TCRbeta analysis, collaborators shipped samples in one of three forms: frozen whole blood, isolated PBMCs, or DNA extracted from either of those sample types. V is reduced by 0 bases and J by 4 bases, leaving a spacing of 18 bases between them. From the cysteine through the phenylalanine, the CDR3 covers 17 amino acids. The CDR3 DNA has 51 bases and is translated from base 1. CDR1 and CDR2 were assigned from the germline V gene as SGHTA and FQGNSA. The record originates from a study of blood T cell repertoires in COVID-19 (dated by TCRdb to about 2020). About the full investigation: Samples from collaborators originated in the United States, Italy and Spain and spanned both the acute and convalescent phases of COVID-19. The material from the prospective study consisted of cDNA or gDNA derived from T cells, B-cell-depleted T cells, or PBMCs. Deeply sampled blood TCRbeta repertoires from subjects exposed to, actively infected with, or recovered from COVID-19 were included in the dataset. A freely available public database, intended as a resource for researchers studying the immune response to SARS-CoV-2, is where the repertoires were released. The samples were drawn from the first 160 participants of the ongoing ImmuneRACE study and from 950 to 1,500 subjects provided by 6 global collaborators. A de-identified subject ID, COVID-19 status, age in years and sex were almost always included in the sample metadata. Where HLA class I and class II types were available, the types were taken from metadata supplied by the sample provider, not from assay-based typing. What the study reported, not specific to this receptor: How much clinical and demographic metadata was included differed by source and by participant, and the metadata was provided uncurated.

TCRbeta CDR3 regions were amplified from genomic DNA by means of the immunoSEQ Assay, a bias-controlled multiplex PCR. The published analysis was carried out like this. The number of nucleated cells in each sample was estimated by amplification of reference gene primers within the assay. Sequence reads were collapsed and filtered to measure the absolute abundance of every unique TCRbeta CDR3 rearrangement. For each sample, productive Simpson clonality was calculated by taking the square root of Simpson's diversity index across productive rearrangements. The table comes from immuneACCESS by way of TCRdb, which keeps in-frame sequences with V and J called. Part of the clones is missing from these tables; in studies checked, under half for an unresolved V gene and the rest for unknown reasons. For V, J and clone size, that table is used; D and trimming come from the DNA. The sample table contains tens of thousands of clones; only one count was recorded for 89% of them. The top ten clones comprise around 10% of the sample.

Input material: peripheral blood. This clonotype originated in a man in his 70s with active or convalescent COVID-19. The chain links TRBV7-2 with TRBJ1-2, with the D gene not clear enough to name. In nucleotides, the sequence is TGTGCCAGCAGCTTAGCCTTCCAGCCAAGGAGCATCTATGGCTACACCTTC. It specifies CASSLAFQPRSIYGYTF.